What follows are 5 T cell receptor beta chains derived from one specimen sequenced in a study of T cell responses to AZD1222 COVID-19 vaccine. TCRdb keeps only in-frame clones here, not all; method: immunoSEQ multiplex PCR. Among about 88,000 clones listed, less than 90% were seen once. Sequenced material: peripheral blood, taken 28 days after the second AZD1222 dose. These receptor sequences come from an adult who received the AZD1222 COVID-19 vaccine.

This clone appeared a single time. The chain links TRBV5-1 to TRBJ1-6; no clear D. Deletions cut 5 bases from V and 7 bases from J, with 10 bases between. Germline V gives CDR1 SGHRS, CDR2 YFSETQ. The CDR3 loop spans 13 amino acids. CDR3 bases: TGCGCCAGCAGTCGGACGGAGAATTCACCCCTCCACTTT. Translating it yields CASSRTENSPLHF.

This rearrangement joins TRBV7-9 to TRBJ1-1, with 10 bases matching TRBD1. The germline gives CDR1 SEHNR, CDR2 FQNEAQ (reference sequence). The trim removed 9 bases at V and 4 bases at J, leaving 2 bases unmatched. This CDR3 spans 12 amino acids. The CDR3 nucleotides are TGTGCCAGTAGGGACAGGGGCACTGAAGCTTTCTTT. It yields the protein CASRDRGTEAFF.

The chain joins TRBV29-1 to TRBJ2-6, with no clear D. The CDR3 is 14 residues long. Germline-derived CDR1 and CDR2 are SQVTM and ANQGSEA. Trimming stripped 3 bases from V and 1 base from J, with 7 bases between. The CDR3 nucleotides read TGCAGCGTTGACGGTGATTCTGGGGCCAACGTCCTGACTTTC. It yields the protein CSVDGDSGANVLTF. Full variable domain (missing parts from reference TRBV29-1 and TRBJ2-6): SAVISQKPSRDICQRGTSLTIQCQVDSQVTMMFWYRQQPGQSLTLIATANQGSEATYESGFVIDKFPISRPNLTFSTLTVSNMSPEDSSIYLCSVDGDSGANVLTFGAGSRLTVL.

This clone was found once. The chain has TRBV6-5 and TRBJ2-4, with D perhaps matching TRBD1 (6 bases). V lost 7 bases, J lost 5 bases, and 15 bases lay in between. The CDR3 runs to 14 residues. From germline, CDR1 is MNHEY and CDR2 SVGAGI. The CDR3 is CASKDEGGENIQYF. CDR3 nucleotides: TGTGCCAGCAAAGACGAAGGGGGAGAAAACATTCAGTACTTC.

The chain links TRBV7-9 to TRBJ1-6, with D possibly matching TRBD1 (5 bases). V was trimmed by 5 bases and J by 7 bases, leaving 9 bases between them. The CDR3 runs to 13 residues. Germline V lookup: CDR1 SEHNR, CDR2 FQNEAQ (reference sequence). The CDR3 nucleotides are TGTGCCAGCAGCATCGGGGGGAATTCACCCCTCCACTTT. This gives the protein CASSIGGNSPLHF.